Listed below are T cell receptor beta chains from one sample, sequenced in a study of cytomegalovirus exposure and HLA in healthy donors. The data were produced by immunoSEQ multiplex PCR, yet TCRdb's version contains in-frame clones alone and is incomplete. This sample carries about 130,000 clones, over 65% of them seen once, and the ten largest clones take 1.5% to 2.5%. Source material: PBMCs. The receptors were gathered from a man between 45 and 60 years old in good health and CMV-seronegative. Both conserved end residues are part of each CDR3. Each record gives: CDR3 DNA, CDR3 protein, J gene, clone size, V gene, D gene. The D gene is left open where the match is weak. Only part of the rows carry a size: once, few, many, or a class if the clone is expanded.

CDR3 DNA: TGCGCCAGCAGCCCCGTCGTAGGGGGGGTGGAATCAGATACGCAGTATTTT; CDR3 protein: CASSPVVGGVESDTQYF; J gene: TRBJ2-3; clone size: .; V gene: TRBV5-1; D gene: .
CDR3 DNA: TGTGCCAGCAGCTTGGTCTTCGAGGGAGATTCACCCCTCCACTTT; CDR3 protein: CASSLVFEGDSPLHF; J gene: TRBJ1-6; clone size: .; V gene: TRBV5-6; D gene: .
CDR3 DNA: TGTGCCCGGAGTGTACATAGGGGGTCGGGGGAGCAGTACTTC; CDR3 protein: CARSVHRGSGEQYF; J gene: TRBJ2-7; clone size: .; V gene: TRBV30; D gene: .
CDR3 DNA: TGCGCCAGCAGCCAAGAGGACAGGGGTAGAGAAAAACTGTTTTTT; CDR3 protein: CASSQEDRGREKLFF; J gene: TRBJ1-4; clone size: .; V gene: TRBV4-1; D gene: TRBD1
CDR3 DNA: TGTGCCAGCAGCTCCACAGGGGGCGATCGGTTTGAAGCTTTCTTT; CDR3 protein: CASSSTGGDRFEAFF; J gene: TRBJ1-1; clone size: once; V gene: TRBV5-6; D gene: TRBD1
CDR3 DNA: TGTGCCAGCAGCGTAGGACAGGGGGCGCGGGAAACCGGGGAGCTGTTTTTT; CDR3 protein: CASSVGQGARETGELFF; J gene: TRBJ2-2; clone size: .; V gene: TRBV9; D gene: TRBD1
CDR3 DNA: TGCGCCAGCAGCCCCGGGACAGGGAGCTCCTACAATGAGCAGTTCTTC; CDR3 protein: CASSPGTGSSYNEQFF; J gene: TRBJ2-1; clone size: .; V gene: TRBV5-1; D gene: TRBD1
CDR3 DNA: TGTGCCAGCAGCCCGGGGGGGGAGCCGGGCCGGGAGCTGTTTTTT; CDR3 protein: CASSPGGEPGRELFF; J gene: TRBJ2-2; clone size: .; V gene: TRBV13; D gene: TRBD2
CDR3 DNA: TGCGCCAGCAGCAACCCCGACAGGGGATTAGGGTACACTGAAGCTTTCTTT; CDR3 protein: CASSNPDRGLGYTEAFF; J gene: TRBJ1-1; clone size: .; V gene: TRBV4-1; D gene: TRBD1
CDR3 DNA: TGTGCCAGCGCCAACATTGGGAACACTGAAGCTTTCTTT; CDR3 protein: CASANIGNTEAFF; J gene: TRBJ1-1; clone size: few; V gene: TRBV5-6; D gene: .
CDR3 DNA: TGTGCCAGCAGCCCGACTAGCGGGGGGGTCGATACGCAGTATTTT; CDR3 protein: CASSPTSGGVDTQYF; J gene: TRBJ2-3; clone size: .; V gene: TRBV25-1; D gene: TRBD2
CDR3 DNA: TGTGCCAGCAGCTTGGCCGGAGGAAAGGGAACTGAAGCTTTCTTT; CDR3 protein: CASSLAGGKGTEAFF; J gene: TRBJ1-1; clone size: .; V gene: TRBV5-1; D gene: .
CDR3 DNA: TGCGCCAGCGGGGACAGGGAATTACAAGAGACCCAGTACTTC; CDR3 protein: CASGDRELQETQYF; J gene: TRBJ2-5; clone size: .; V gene: TRBV5-1; D gene: TRBD1
CDR3 DNA: TGTGCCAGCTCACAAAGACAGGGTACTTCACCCCTCCACTTT; CDR3 protein: CASSQRQGTSPLHF; J gene: TRBJ1-6; clone size: .; V gene: TRBV28; D gene: TRBD1
CDR3 DNA: TGCGCCACGCTCGGGGGTGCGGGCTTAGCGCCTAATGAAAAACTGTTTTTT; CDR3 protein: CATLGGAGLAPNEKLFF; J gene: TRBJ1-4; clone size: .; V gene: TRBV10-1; D gene: .
CDR3 DNA: TGCGCCAGCAGCTTGGGGCAGGGTGTAGGCTCACCCCTCCACTTT; CDR3 protein: CASSLGQGVGSPLHF; J gene: TRBJ1-6; clone size: .; V gene: TRBV5-1; D gene: .
CDR3 DNA: TGCGCCAGCAGCTTGGTAGACAGCCAAGAGACCCAGTACTTC; CDR3 protein: CASSLVDSQETQYF; J gene: TRBJ2-5; clone size: .; V gene: TRBV5-1; D gene: .
CDR3 DNA: TGTGCCAGCAGCTCGACCCCAGGACAGAGTAGCAATCAGCCCCAGCATTTT; CDR3 protein: CASSSTPGQSSNQPQHF; J gene: TRBJ1-5; clone size: .; V gene: TRBV5-4; D gene: .
CDR3 DNA: TGCAGCGTTAGGGGCAGGGGGCCGAACAATGAGCAGTTCTTC; CDR3 protein: CSVRGRGPNNEQFF; J gene: TRBJ2-1; clone size: .; V gene: TRBV29-1; D gene: TRBD1
CDR3 DNA: TGTGCCAGCAGCCAGGGACAGGGGGGTGAAAAACTGTTTTTT; CDR3 protein: CASSQGQGGEKLFF; J gene: TRBJ1-4; clone size: .; V gene: TRBV7-2; D gene: TRBD1
CDR3 DNA: TGTGCCAGCAGCTCAATTCAGGGGGCGTCTAATGAAAAACTGTTTTTT; CDR3 protein: CASSSIQGASNEKLFF; J gene: TRBJ1-4; clone size: .; V gene: TRBV5-6; D gene: TRBD1
CDR3 DNA: TGTGCCAGCAGCTTAGGTGGGGGGGTGGTCGAGACCCAGTACTTC; CDR3 protein: CASSLGGGVVETQYF; J gene: TRBJ2-5; clone size: few; V gene: TRBV7-7; D gene: TRBD2
CDR3 DNA: TGTGCCAGCAGTGGTCAGGGGGCGATTGGCAATCAGCCCCAGCATTTT; CDR3 protein: CASSGQGAIGNQPQHF; J gene: TRBJ1-5; clone size: .; V gene: TRBV6-1; D gene: TRBD1
CDR3 DNA: TGCAGTGCTCGGAGGGGAAACACCATATATTTT; CDR3 protein: CSARRGNTIYF; J gene: TRBJ1-3; clone size: .; V gene: TRBV20-1; D gene: .
CDR3 DNA: TGTGCCAGCAGTTACTCGAGTAGCGGGGGGGATGAGCAGTTCTTC; CDR3 protein: CASSYSSSGGDEQFF; J gene: TRBJ2-1; clone size: .; V gene: TRBV6-5; D gene: TRBD2
CDR3 DNA: TGTGCCATCAGTGAGGGAGGGGGGGGAAGTAATGAGCAGTTCTTC; CDR3 protein: CAISEGGGGSNEQFF; J gene: TRBJ2-1; clone size: .; V gene: TRBV10-3; D gene: .
CDR3 DNA: TGTGCCAGTAGTATAGTCCCAGATTATAGCAATCAGCCCCAGCATTTT; CDR3 protein: CASSIVPDYSNQPQHF; J gene: TRBJ1-5; clone size: .; V gene: TRBV19; D gene: .
CDR3 DNA: TGCGCCAGCAGCCAAGATCGGGGGGGTACACTGAACACCATATATTTT; CDR3 protein: CASSQDRGGTLNTIYF; J gene: TRBJ1-3; clone size: .; V gene: TRBV4-3; D gene: .
CDR3 DNA: TGTGCCAGCAGCCCTAGACCGATAATTACCAGCTCCTATAATTCACCCCTCCACTTT; CDR3 protein: CASSPRPIITSSYNSPLHF; J gene: TRBJ1-6; clone size: .; V gene: TRBV27; D gene: .
CDR3 DNA: TGTGCCACCAGCCGGGACAGGGTATTAGGCTACACCTTC; CDR3 protein: CATSRDRVLGYTF; J gene: TRBJ1-2; clone size: .; V gene: TRBV15; D gene: TRBD1
CDR3 DNA: TGTGCCAGCAGCTTTTCAGGCACCTACGAGCAGTACTTC; CDR3 protein: CASSFSGTYEQYF; J gene: TRBJ2-7; clone size: .; V gene: TRBV7-2; D gene: .
CDR3 DNA: TGTGCCAGCAGCTCGCCAGGACAGGGGGCTTTATACGAGCAGTACTTC; CDR3 protein: CASSSPGQGALYEQYF; J gene: TRBJ2-7; clone size: few; V gene: TRBV7-2; D gene: TRBD1
CDR3 DNA: TGTGCCAGCAGCTTAGACAGCTCTGGAAACACCATATATTTT; CDR3 protein: CASSLDSSGNTIYF; J gene: TRBJ1-3; clone size: once; V gene: TRBV7-3; D gene: .
CDR3 DNA: TGTGCCAGCAGTCGGGGTCCCGGGGGAGATACGCAGTATTTT; CDR3 protein: CASSRGPGGDTQYF; J gene: TRBJ2-3; clone size: .; V gene: TRBV9; D gene: .
CDR3 DNA: TGTGCCAGCGGGGAGACAAGGACCTACGAGCAGTACTTC; CDR3 protein: CASGETRTYEQYF; J gene: TRBJ2-7; clone size: .; V gene: TRBV13; D gene: .
CDR3 DNA: TGTGCCAGCAGCTCCTTTCGGCGGGACGGACACTCCTACGAGCAGTACTTC; CDR3 protein: CASSSFRRDGHSYEQYF; J gene: TRBJ2-7; clone size: few; V gene: TRBV5-6; D gene: .
CDR3 DNA: TGTGCCAGCAGCTCATGGACAGAAGTTAATGAAAAACTGTTTTTT; CDR3 protein: CASSSWTEVNEKLFF; J gene: TRBJ1-4; clone size: .; V gene: TRBV5-6; D gene: .
CDR3 DNA: TGTGCCAGCAGCTTAGATTTGGCGACTACTCTCACAGATACGCAGTATTTT; CDR3 protein: CASSLDLATTLTDTQYF; J gene: TRBJ2-3; clone size: once; V gene: TRBV11-2; D gene: .
CDR3 DNA: TGCGCCAGCAGCTTGCCGGGAGATACGCAGTATTTT; CDR3 protein: CASSLPGDTQYF; J gene: TRBJ2-3; clone size: few; V gene: TRBV5-1; D gene: .
CDR3 DNA: TGCAGCGTTGTCGGGGGGGGCGATCAGCCCCAGCATTTT; CDR3 protein: CSVVGGGDQPQHF; J gene: TRBJ1-5; clone size: .; V gene: TRBV29-1; D gene: .